This entry lists 20 T cell receptor beta chains sequenced from one sample in a study of T cells expressing NK-cell markers. TCRdb reworked the 5' RACE reads into one entry per CDR3 protein, no DNA. The sample table sets out approximately 460,000 distinct CDR3 sequences. The sequenced material came from blood T cells: a sorted CD56 or NKG2C T cell subset, CD4+ or CD8+ T cells, or bulk PBMC T cells (not recorded which). The receptors come from a woman between 18 and 70 years old in good health.

This rearrangement joins TRBV12-3 or TRBV12-4 to TRBJ1-2; checking the TCRdb D call of TRBD1 is not possible without DNA. The CDR3 totals 15 residues. CDR3 loop: CASSLYLRGQGGYTF.

The chain has TRBV7-8 and TRBJ2-2. The CDR3 has 14 amino acids. Germline assignment: CDR1 SGHVS and CDR2 FQNEAQ. CDR3 region: CASSPQTMTGELFF.

The J gene is TRBJ1-5, the V gene TRBV4-2; TCRdb returns TRBD1, unconfirmable since there is no DNA. There are 15 residues in the CDR3. CDR1 and CDR2 (germline): LGHNA, YNFKEQ. The CDR3 here is CASSPQPGSNQPQHF.

The J gene is TRBJ2-3, the V gene TRBV7-2. This CDR3 has 15 residues. The germline CDR1 and CDR2 sequences are SGHTA and FQGNSA. CDR3 loop: CASSSRHGGTDTQYF.

The V and J genes are TRBV6-2 or TRBV6-3 and TRBJ1-2; the TCRdb D gene call, TRBD1, has no DNA to confirm it. The CDR3 has 14 residues. Germline V lookup: CDR1 MNHEY, CDR2 SVGEGT. The CDR3 protein is CASRDPGQGHGYTF.

The rearrangement uses TRBV10-3 and TRBJ2-1; TCRdb designates TRBD2, a call that cannot be tested without DNA. This CDR3 is built from 17 residues. Germline V CDR1 and CDR2: ENHRY, SYGVKD. The CDR3 is CAIMGTSGTRDYNEQFF.

The V and J genes are TRBV14 and TRBJ2-5; the TRBD1 assignment by TCRdb is unverifiable without DNA. The CDR3 extends over 15 amino acids. The germline V gene has CDR1 SGHDN and CDR2 FVKESK. The CDR3 reads CASSPQGKVQETQYF.

This chain connects TRBV4-2 to TRBJ2-4; TCRdb lists TRBD1, though no DNA is available to test this call. Germline-derived CDR1 and CDR2 are LGHNA and YNFKEQ. The CDR3 extends over 16 amino acids. The CDR3 sequence: CASSQGTGVRKNIQYF.

This chain joins TRBV4-2 and TRBJ1-4; TCRdb's D gene call, TRBD1, goes unchecked for lack of DNA. CDR1 and CDR2 from the germline V gene are LGHNA and YNFKEQ. The CDR3 totals 16 residues. CDR3 protein: CASSQEPGGSNEKLFF.

The CDR3 protein is CASSQGLGGELFF. This rearrangement joins TRBV23-1 to TRBJ2-2; TCRdb's D call, TRBD1, is unchecked because there is no DNA. TRBV23-1 is marked as an open reading frame, function uncertain. The CDR3 is made up of 13 amino acids.

This CDR3 is CASSNRDRVFTGANVLTF. The chain combines TRBV21-1 with TRBJ2-6; TCRdb selects TRBD1, and the lack of DNA leaves this call unchecked. TRBV21-1 is recorded as a pseudogene. The CDR3 runs to 18 residues.

The rearrangement joins TRBV7-2 to TRBJ2-3; the TRBD2 assignment by TCRdb is unverifiable without DNA. The germline CDR1 and CDR2 sequences are SGHTA and FQGNSA. CDR3 length equals 15 residues. CDR3 sequence: CASSETGLETDTQYF.

The J gene is TRBJ1-3, the V gene TRBV28. CDR1 is MDHEN and CDR2 is SYDVKM in the germline V gene. The CDR3 sequence is 14 residues long. CDR3: CASSLSGLANTIYF.

The chain combines TRBV4-2 with TRBJ2-3. The CDR3 runs 12 residues. CDR1 and CDR2 from the germline V gene are LGHNA and YNFKEQ. CDR3 sequence reads: CASSRVADTQYF.

The chain carries TRBV6-1 and TRBJ1-2; TCRdb outputs TRBD1, but without DNA this stays unchecked. This CDR3 is built from 14 residues. Germline assignment: CDR1 MNHNS and CDR2 SASEGT. The CDR3 is CASRQDRGPYGYTF.

The chain recombines TRBV14 with TRBJ2-7; the TCRdb call, TRBD2, lacks DNA for checking. Germline values: CDR1 SGHDN, CDR2 FVKESK. The CDR3 spans 17 residues. The CDR3 loop is CASSATGLAGGRHEQYF.

The chain is built from TRBV5-1 and TRBJ2-3. Germline V gives CDR1 SGHRS, CDR2 YFSETQ. The CDR3 is 14 amino acids. The CDR3 is CASSLDQVTDTQYF.

The chain joins TRBV27 to TRBJ2-2; the D call of TRBD1 rests on TCRdb alone, since no DNA is present to check it. Germline lookup yields CDR1 MNHEY and CDR2 SMNVEV (reference sequence). The CDR3 runs 15 residues. The CDR3 loop is CASRYGQANTGELFF.

This sequence joins TRBV12-3 or TRBV12-4 and TRBJ1-1. There are 13 residues in the CDR3. CDR3 residues: CASTLQRDTEAFF.

V is TRBV7-2 and J is TRBJ2-2; TCRdb designates TRBD1, a call that cannot be tested without DNA. This CDR3 has 16 amino acids. Per the germline V gene, CDR1 is SGHTA and CDR2 is FQGNSA. The CDR3 protein is CASRPSGTPNTGELFF.